This TCR beta chain was recovered during a study of blood T cells in healthy people across ages. Findings of the study overall: Long-lived donors exceeded aged donors in naive CD4+ cells and diversity. Age showed a roughly linear inverse relationship with TCR beta diversity per million T cells.

With a J-beta primer mix and a sample-barcoded 5' primer, a second PCR ran roughly 6 to 11 cycles. One entry per CDR3 protein, called by TCRdb with MiXCR from the 5' RACE reads. The profile covers roughly 700,000 distinct CDR3 sequences, with about 25% appearing a single time and under 10% taken by the ten largest. The CDR3 is made up of 16 amino acids, end residues included. CDR1 is SGHTA and CDR2 is FQGNSA in the germline V gene. Of note for this clonotype: Its specificity is not known. Since no conserved phenylalanine or tryptophan closes the CDR3, a read error is the likely cause. No DNA is shown, since the ends of the CDR3 on it are uncertain; the CDR3 is the one TCRdb lists.

This same sample was also taken into another study, of T cells of mothers and their children. That work states: Thymic selection molds TCR recombination output in a comparable way in related and unrelated pairs.

Specimen: blood. This sequence was found in a boy aged 10-17 years in good health. This chain uses TRBV7-2 with TRBJ2-7. CDR3 protein: CARPEVLLVGARTPLR.